Each of the 11 T cell receptor beta chains below was sequenced from the same sample in a study of T cell responses to AZD1222 COVID-19 vaccine. Profiled with immunoSEQ multiplex PCR; TCRdb holds only in-frame clones, not every one. The table lists about 120,000 clones, roughly 88% of them singletons. This sample comprised peripheral blood, obtained on day 0 of MenACWY control vaccination. The receptors were gathered from an adult in good health.

The chain is built from TRBV28 and TRBJ2-7; D might be TRBD2 (6 bases). This CDR3 contains 14 residues. V shed 8 bases and J shed 0 bases, with 14 bases lying between them. Germline CDR1 reads MDHEN; CDR2 reads SYDVKM. CDR3 sequence reads: CASRSGVGSYEQYF. The CDR3 nucleotides read TGTGCCAGCCGGTCGGGGGTGGGCTCCTACGAGCAGTACTTC. The variable domain in full, completed from reference TRBV28 and TRBJ2-7, reads DVKVTQSSRYLVKRTGEKVFLECVQDMDHENMFWYRQDPGLGLRLIYFSYDVKMKEKGDIPEGYSVSREKKERFSLILESASTNQTSMYLCASRSGVGSYEQYFGPGTRLTVT.

The V call is TRBV20-1, the J call TRBJ2-1, with D perhaps assigned TRBD1 or TRBD2 (5 bases each). Germline CDR1 is DFQATT and CDR2 is SNEGSKA (reference sequence). V dropped 3 bases and J dropped 9 bases, with 9 bases sitting between them. The CDR3 length is 11 residues. The CDR3 loop is CSAREDTEQFF. The CDR3 DNA sequence: TGCAGTGCTAGGGAGGACACTGAGCAGTTCTTC.

The chain joins TRBV14 to TRBJ1-1; D might be TRBD1 (6 bases). V was pared by 0 bases and J by 7 bases, with 21 bases between. There are 17 residues in the CDR3. CDR1 and CDR2 from the germline V gene are SGHDN and FVKESK. The CDR3 protein is CASSQDWGAIRLSEAFF. The DNA for the CDR3 is TGTGCCAGCAGCCAAGATTGGGGGGCCATACGTTTGAGTGAAGCTTTCTTT. The variable domain in full, with the rest retrieved from reference TRBV14 and TRBJ1-1, is EAGVTQFPSHSVIEKGQTVTLRCDPISGHDNLYWYRRVMGKEIKFLLHFVKESKQDESGMPNNRFLAERTGGTYSTLKVQPAELEDSGVYFCASSQDWGAIRLSEAFFGQGTRLTVV.

This clone was picked up one time. The V call is TRBV18, the J call TRBJ1-1, with D unresolved. Germline V lookup: CDR1 KGHSH, CDR2 LQKENI. With 1 base removed from V and 0 bases from J, the gap between germline ends came to 6 bases. The CDR3 length is 14 residues. The CDR3 sequence is CASSPRGVNTEAFF. The CDR3 DNA follows: TGTGCCAGCTCACCACGAGGAGTGAACACTGAAGCTTTCTTT. Based on the CDR3 plus reference TRBV18 and TRBJ1-1, the full variable domain is NAGVMQNPRHLVRRRGQEARLRCSPMKGHSHVYWYRQLPEEGLKFMVYLQKENIIDESGMPKERFSAEFPKEGPSILRIQQVVRGDSAAYFCASSPRGVNTEAFFGQGTRLTVV.

The chain links TRBV11-2 to TRBJ1-1; D may be TRBD1 (5 bases). Germline values: CDR1 SGHAT, CDR2 FQNNGV. Between the trimmed V and J ends, which lost 3 bases and 1 base, there was a span of 12 bases. The CDR3 has 15 amino acids. For the CDR3, the DNA is TGTGCCAGCAGCTTGGAAAACAGGCAGAACACTGAAGCTTTCTTT. Translating gives CASSLENRQNTEAFF.

The rearrangement uses TRBV5-1 and TRBJ1-1; no definite D call. The CDR3 sequence is 11 residues long. Deletions cut 3 bases from V and 9 bases from J, with 9 bases between. The germline CDR1 and CDR2 sequences are SGHRS and YFSETQ. Here the CDR3 reads CASSYSTKAFF. The CDR3 DNA sequence: TGCGCCAGCAGCTATTCAACCAAAGCTTTCTTT.

This clone showed up just a few times. CDR3 amino acids: CASSSDGGFVPQHF. DNA of the CDR3: TGTGCCAGCAGCTCGGATGGTGGTTTTGTGCCCCAGCATTTT. V gene TRBV6-5 combines with J gene TRBJ1-5; no clear D. The germline gives CDR1 MNHEY, CDR2 SVGAGI. The CDR3 is 14 residues long. V was clipped by 6 bases and J by 9 bases, with 18 bases between them.

The V call is TRBV3-1 (or the pseudogene TRBV3-2), the J call TRBJ1-1, with D possibly TRBD1 on 6 matching bases. Germline V gene data show CDR1 as LGHDT and CDR2 as YNNKEL (reference sequence). Trimming took 0 bases from V and 5 from J, leaving 7 bases between them. The CDR3 spans 13 residues. Here the CDR3 reads CASSQDRGTEAFF. In DNA, the CDR3 is TGTGCCAGCAGCCAAGACAGGGGAACTGAAGCTTTCTTT.

This chain joins TRBV9 and TRBJ2-2; no definite D call. V was trimmed by 3 bases and J by 1 base, leaving 1 base between them. The V gene's germline CDR1 is SGDLS and CDR2 YYNGEE. This CDR3 is built from 12 residues. The chain's CDR3 is CASSGNTGELFF. The CDR3 DNA follows: TGTGCCAGCAGCGGGAACACCGGGGAGCTGTTTTTT.

The V gene is TRBV2, the J gene TRBJ1-1; D ambiguous. This CDR3 has 15 amino acids. Germline V lookup: CDR1 SNHLY, CDR2 FYNNEI. With 0 bases removed from V and 4 bases from J, the gap between germline ends came to 12 bases. The CDR3 loop reads CASSEALGLRTEAFF. The CDR3 DNA sequence: TGTGCCAGCAGTGAAGCGCTTGGGCTGCGCACTGAAGCTTTCTTT.

The J gene is TRBJ2-6, the V gene TRBV29-1, with TRBD1 matching 8 bases. There are 16 residues in the CDR3. The germline CDR1 and CDR2 sequences are SQVTM and ANQGSEA. The J segment lost 2 bases and the V segment lost 0 bases, leaving 3 bases of the junction unmatched. CDR3 bases: TGCAGCGTTGAAGATCCACAGGGGGCTGGGGCCAACGTCCTGACTTTC. It encodes CSVEDPQGAGANVLTF.